This T cell receptor (beta chain) stems from a study of blood T cell repertoires in COVID-19. This CDR3 contains 17 residues. From germline, CDR1 is LNHDA and CDR2 SQIVND (reference sequence). J gave up 6 bases and V 6 bases, and 17 bases lay outside the gene matches. Here immunoSEQ multiplex PCR was the method, and the copy in TCRdb shows in-frame clones only, minus some. The data contain roughly 50,000 clones, 75% to 90% of them singletons. The V call is TRBV19, the J call TRBJ1-5, with 7 bases identical to TRBD1. The clonotype originates from a woman aged 55 to 70 with active COVID-19. The sequencing sample was made of peripheral blood. CDR3 nucleotide sequence: TGTGCCAGTAGGCCGGGACAGCTCAATTCTGTGCGTCAGCCCCAGCATTTT. Protein: CASRPGQLNSVRQPQHF.